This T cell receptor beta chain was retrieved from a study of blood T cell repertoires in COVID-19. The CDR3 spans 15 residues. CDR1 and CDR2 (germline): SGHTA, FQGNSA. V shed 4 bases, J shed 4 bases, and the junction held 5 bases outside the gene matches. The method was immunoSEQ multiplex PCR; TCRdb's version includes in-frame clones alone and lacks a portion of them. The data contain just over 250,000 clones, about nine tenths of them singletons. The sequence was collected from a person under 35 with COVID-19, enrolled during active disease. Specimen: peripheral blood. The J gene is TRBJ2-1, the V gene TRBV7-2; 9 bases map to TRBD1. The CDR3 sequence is CASSSTGGPYNEQFF. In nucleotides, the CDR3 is TGTGCCAGCAGCTCGACAGGGGGTCCTTACAATGAGCAGTTCTTC.